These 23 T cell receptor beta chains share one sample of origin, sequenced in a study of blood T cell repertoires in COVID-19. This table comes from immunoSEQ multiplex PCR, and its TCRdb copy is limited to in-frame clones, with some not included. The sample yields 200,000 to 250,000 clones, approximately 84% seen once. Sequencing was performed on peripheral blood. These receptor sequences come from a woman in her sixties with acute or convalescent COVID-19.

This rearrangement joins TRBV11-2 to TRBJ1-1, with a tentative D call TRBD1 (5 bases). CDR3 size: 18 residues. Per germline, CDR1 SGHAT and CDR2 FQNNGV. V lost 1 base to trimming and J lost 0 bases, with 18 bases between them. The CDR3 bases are TGTGCCAGCAGCTTAGGAACTCGCACAGGCACTATGAACACTGAAGCTTTCTTT. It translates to CASSLGTRTGTMNTEAFF. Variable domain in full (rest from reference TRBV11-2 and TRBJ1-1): EAGVAQSPRYKIIEKRQSVAFWCNPISGHATLYWYQQILGQGPKLLIQFQNNGVVDDSQLPKDRFSAERLKGVDSTLKIQPAKLEDSAVYLCASSLGTRTGTMNTEAFFGQGTRLTVV.

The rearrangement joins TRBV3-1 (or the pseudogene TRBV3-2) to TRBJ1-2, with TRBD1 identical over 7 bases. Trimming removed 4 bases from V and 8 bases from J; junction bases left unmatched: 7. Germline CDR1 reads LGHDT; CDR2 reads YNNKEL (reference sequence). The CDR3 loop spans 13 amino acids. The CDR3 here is CASSPTGLGGYTF. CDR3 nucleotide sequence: TGTGCCAGCAGCCCGACAGGGCTGGGGGGCTACACCTTC.

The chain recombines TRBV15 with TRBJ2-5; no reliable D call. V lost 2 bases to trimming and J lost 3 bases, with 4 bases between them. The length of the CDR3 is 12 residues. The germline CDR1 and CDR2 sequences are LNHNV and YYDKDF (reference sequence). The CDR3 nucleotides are TGTGCCACCAGCAGATCTAAAGAGACCCAGTACTTC. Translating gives CATSRSKETQYF.

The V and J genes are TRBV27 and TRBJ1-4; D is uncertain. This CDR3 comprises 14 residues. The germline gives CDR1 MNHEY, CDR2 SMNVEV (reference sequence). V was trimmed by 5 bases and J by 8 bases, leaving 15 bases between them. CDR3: CASSPRQAGEKLFF. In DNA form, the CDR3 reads TGTGCCAGCAGTCCCCGTCAGGCGGGAGAAAAACTGTTTTTT. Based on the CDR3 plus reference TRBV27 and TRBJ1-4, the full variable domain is EAQVTQNPRYLITVTGKKLTVTCSQNMNHEYMSWYRQDPGLGLRQIYYSMNVEVTDKGDVPEGYKVSRKEKRNFPLILESPSPNQTSLYFCASSPRQAGEKLFFGSGTQLSVL.

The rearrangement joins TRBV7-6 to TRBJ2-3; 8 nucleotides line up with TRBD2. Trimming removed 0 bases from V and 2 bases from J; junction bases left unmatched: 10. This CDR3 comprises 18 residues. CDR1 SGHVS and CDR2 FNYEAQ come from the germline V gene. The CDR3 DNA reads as TGTGCCAGCAGCTTAGCGCTTGGTAGCGGGGTTTCCACAGATACGCAGTATTTT. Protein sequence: CASSLALGSGVSTDTQYF.

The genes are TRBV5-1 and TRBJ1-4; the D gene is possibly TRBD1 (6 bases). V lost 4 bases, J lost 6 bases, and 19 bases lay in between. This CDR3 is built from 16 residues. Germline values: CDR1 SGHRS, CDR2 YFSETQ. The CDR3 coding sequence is TGCGCCAGCAGCATGATGCAAGGGGGTTTCGATGAAAAACTGTTTTTT. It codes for CASSMMQGGFDEKLFF.

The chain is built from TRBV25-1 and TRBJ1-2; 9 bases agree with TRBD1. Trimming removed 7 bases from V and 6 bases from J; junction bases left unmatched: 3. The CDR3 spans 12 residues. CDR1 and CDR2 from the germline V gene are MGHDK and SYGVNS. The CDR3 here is CASTTGGDGYTF. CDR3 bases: TGTGCCAGCACCACAGGGGGCGATGGCTACACCTTC.

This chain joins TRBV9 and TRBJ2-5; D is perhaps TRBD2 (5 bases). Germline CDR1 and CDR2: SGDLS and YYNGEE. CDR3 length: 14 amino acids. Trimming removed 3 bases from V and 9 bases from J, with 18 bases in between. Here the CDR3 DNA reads TGTGCCAGCAGCGCCCCCGGGATGGCTGGGCCCCAGTACTTC. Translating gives CASSAPGMAGPQYF.

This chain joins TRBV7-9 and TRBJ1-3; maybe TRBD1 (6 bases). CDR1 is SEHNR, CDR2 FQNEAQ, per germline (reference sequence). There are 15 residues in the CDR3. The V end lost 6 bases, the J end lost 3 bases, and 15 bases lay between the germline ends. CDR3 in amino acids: CASSSSRGNGNTIYF. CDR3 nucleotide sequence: TGTGCCAGCAGTAGTTCCAGGGGAAATGGAAACACCATATATTTT.

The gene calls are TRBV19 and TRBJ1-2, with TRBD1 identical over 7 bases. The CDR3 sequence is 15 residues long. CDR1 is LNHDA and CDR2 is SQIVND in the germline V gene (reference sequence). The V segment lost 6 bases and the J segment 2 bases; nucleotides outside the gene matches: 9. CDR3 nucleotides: TGTGCCAGTAGGGAGAGGGGGCCGTCAAACTATGGCTACACCTTC. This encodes CASRERGPSNYGYTF.

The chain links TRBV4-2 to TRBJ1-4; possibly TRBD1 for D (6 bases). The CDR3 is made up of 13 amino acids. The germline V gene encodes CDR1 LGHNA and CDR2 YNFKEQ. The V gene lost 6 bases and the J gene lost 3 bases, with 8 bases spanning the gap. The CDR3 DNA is TGTGCCAGCAGGCCAGGGGCTAATGAAAAACTGTTTTTT. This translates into CASRPGANEKLFF.

CDR3 DNA sequence: TGTGCCAGCAGCCCGTGGGAGGGGCAGAAATATGGCTACACCTTC. Protein product: CASSPWEGQKYGYTF. This rearrangement joins TRBV4-2 to TRBJ1-2, with D possibly matching TRBD1 (5 bases). The germline V gene encodes CDR1 LGHNA and CDR2 YNFKEQ. Between the trimmed V and J ends, which lost 4 bases and 5 bases, there was a span of 17 bases. This CDR3 is built from 15 residues.

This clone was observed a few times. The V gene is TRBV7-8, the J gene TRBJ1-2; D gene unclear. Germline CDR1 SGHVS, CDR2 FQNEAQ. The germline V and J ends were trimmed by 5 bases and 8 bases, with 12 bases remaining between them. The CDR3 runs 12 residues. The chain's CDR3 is CASSPQGRGYTF. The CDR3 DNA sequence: TGTGCCAGCAGCCCTCAAGGGAGAGGCTACACCTTC.

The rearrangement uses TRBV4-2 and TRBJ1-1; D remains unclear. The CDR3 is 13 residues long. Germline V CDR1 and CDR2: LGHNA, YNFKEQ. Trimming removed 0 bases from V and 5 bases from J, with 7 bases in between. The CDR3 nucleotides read TGTGCCAGCAGCCAAGATCTCCGGACTGAAGCTTTCTTT. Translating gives CASSQDLRTEAFF.

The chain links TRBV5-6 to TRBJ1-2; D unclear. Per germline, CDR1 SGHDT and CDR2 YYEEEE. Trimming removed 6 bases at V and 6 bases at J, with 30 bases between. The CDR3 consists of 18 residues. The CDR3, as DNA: TGTGCCAGCACGTTTAACCCCAGAGAGATACAGACGGTCGATGGCTACACCTTC. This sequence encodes CASTFNPREIQTVDGYTF.

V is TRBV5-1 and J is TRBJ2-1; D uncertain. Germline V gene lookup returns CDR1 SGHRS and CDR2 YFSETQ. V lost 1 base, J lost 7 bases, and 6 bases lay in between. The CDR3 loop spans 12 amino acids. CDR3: CASSLPMNEQFF. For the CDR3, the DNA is TGCGCCAGCAGCTTGCCAATGAATGAGCAGTTCTTC.

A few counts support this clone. CDR3 nucleotide sequence: TGTGCCAGCAGCTTAGGTGCGGCGCGGAATTCACCCCTCCACTTT. Translation: CASSLGAARNSPLHF. The chain joins TRBV7-8 to TRBJ1-6; D not resolved. Germline CDR1 SGHVS, CDR2 FQNEAQ. The CDR3 is 15 amino acids. Trimming pared 1 base from V and 7 bases from J, leaving 11 bases between. Supplemented by reference TRBV7-8 and TRBJ1-6, the full variable domain reads GAGVSQSPRYKVAKRGQDVALRCDPISGHVSLFWYQQALGQGPEFLTYFQNEAQLDKSGLPSDRFFAERPEGSVSTLKIQRTQQEDSAVYLCASSLGAARNSPLHFGNGTRLTVT.

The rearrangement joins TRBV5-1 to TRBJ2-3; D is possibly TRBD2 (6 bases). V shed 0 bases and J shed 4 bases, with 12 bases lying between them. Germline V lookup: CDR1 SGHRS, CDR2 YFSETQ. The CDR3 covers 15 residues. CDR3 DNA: TGCGCCAGCAGCTTGGCCTTTTCTAGCGCAGATACGCAGTATTTT. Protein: CASSLAFSSADTQYF.

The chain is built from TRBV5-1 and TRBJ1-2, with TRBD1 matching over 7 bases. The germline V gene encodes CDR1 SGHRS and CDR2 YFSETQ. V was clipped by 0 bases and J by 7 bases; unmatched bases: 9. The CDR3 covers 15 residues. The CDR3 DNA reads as TGCGCCAGCAGCTTGGGTACCACAGGGGTGGCTGGCTACACCTTC. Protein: CASSLGTTGVAGYTF. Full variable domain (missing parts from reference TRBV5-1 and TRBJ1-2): KAGVTQTPRYLIKTRGQQVTLSCSPISGHRSVSWYQQTPGQGLQFLFEYFSETQRNKGNFPGRFSGRQFSNSRSEMNVSTLELGDSALYLCASSLGTTGVAGYTFGSGTRLTVV.

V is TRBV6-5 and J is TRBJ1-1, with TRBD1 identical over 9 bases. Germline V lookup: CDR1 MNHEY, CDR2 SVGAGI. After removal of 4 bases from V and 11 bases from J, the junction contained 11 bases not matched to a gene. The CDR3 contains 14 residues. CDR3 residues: CASSSFTGGVRAFF. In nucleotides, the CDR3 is TGTGCCAGCAGTTCCTTCACAGGGGGCGTGAGGGCTTTCTTT.

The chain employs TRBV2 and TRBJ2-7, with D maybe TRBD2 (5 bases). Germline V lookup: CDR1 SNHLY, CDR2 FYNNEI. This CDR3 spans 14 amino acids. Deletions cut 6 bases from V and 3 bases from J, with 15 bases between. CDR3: CASRGSPGYYEQYF. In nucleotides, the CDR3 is TGTGCCAGCAGGGGGTCTCCGGGGTACTACGAGCAGTACTTC. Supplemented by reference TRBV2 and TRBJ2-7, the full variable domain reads EPEVTQTPSHQVTQMGQEVILRCVPISNHLYFYWYRQILGQKVEFLVSFYNNEISEKSEIFDDQFSVERPDGSNFTLKIRSTKLEDSAMYFCASRGSPGYYEQYFGPGTRLTVT.

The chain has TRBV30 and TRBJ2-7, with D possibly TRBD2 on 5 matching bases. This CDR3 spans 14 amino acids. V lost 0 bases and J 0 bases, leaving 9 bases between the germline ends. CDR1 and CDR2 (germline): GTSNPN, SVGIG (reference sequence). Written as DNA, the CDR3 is TGTGCCTGGAGTGTAGTCGGGAACTCCTACGAGCAGTACTTC. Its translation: CAWSVVGNSYEQYF.

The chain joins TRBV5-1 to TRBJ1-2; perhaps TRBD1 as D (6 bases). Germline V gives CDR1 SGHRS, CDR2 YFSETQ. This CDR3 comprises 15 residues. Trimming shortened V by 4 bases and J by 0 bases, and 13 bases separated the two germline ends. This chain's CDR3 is CASSVPGQTNYGYTF. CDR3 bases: TGCGCCAGCAGCGTACCGGGACAAACTAACTATGGCTACACCTTC. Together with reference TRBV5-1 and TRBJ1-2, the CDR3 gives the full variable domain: KAGVTQTPRYLIKTRGQQVTLSCSPISGHRSVSWYQQTPGQGLQFLFEYFSETQRNKGNFPGRFSGRQFSNSRSEMNVSTLELGDSALYLCASSVPGQTNYGYTFGSGTRLTVV.